A selection of T cell receptor beta chains follows, all from one sample in a study of Graves' ophthalmopathy and Graves' hyperthyroidism. Using its own MiXCR run on the multiplex PCR reads, TCRdb lists one record per CDR3 protein. Of 740,000 or so distinct CDR3 sequences listed, roughly 40% were seen once; the top ten hold roughly 46%. Sequences were obtained from peripheral blood. Source of these receptors: an adult man with Graves' ophthalmopathy. Both conserved end residues are part of each CDR3.

CDR3	length	V	J
CASSLQHQTSYEQYF	15	TRBV7-2	TRBJ2-7
CASRRDTTNEKLFF	14	TRBV10-3	TRBJ1-4
CASTMTGIRGGYTF	14	TRBV19	TRBJ1-2
CASSFFDRNYGYTF	14	TRBV5-6	TRBJ1-2
CASSHSTGYYF	11	TRBV25-1	TRBJ2-7
CASSWLGGTEAFF	13	TRBV5-8	TRBJ1-1
CASSLGAGGLYTEAFF	16	TRBV5-6	TRBJ1-1
CASSYETGSYEQYF	14	TRBV6-5	TRBJ2-7
CASTRDYGYTF	11	TRBV2	TRBJ1-2
CASRPGQGLPHTYEQYF	17	TRBV6-5	TRBJ2-7
CASSSLTGGANGYTF	15	TRBV19	TRBJ1-2
CATSSDLDRVAYEQYF	16	TRBV15	TRBJ2-7
CASSLLNGYTF	11	TRBV5-6	TRBJ1-2
CASSYGDTSEQYF	13	TRBV2	TRBJ2-7
CSARAPPGHLNTEAFF	16	TRBV20-1	TRBJ1-1
CASSLTGSNQPQHF	14	TRBV12-3/TRBV12-4	TRBJ1-5
CASSATGQNGKLFF	14	TRBV2	TRBJ1-4
CASSPYLPSEAFF	13	TRBV9	TRBJ1-1
CSVWTSGNSYEQYF	14	TRBV29-1	TRBJ2-7
CASGGLNVLTF	11	TRBV10-3	TRBJ2-6
CASSVWGQGGDGYGYTF	17	TRBV10-2	TRBJ1-2
CASSLAGQGHTEAFF	15	TRBV7-2	TRBJ1-1
CASSQNGRETQYF	13	TRBV7-3	TRBJ2-5
CAIGENGPSSGNTIYF	16	TRBV10-3	TRBJ1-3
CASSIGTDSTNEKLFF	16	TRBV7-8	TRBJ1-4
CASSILGAGETQYF	14	TRBV19	TRBJ2-5
CASSPARTGGRYEQYF	16	TRBV19	TRBJ2-7
CASSIPGQGWAGYTF	15	TRBV7-9	TRBJ1-2
CSVDRGATYEQYF	13	TRBV29-1	TRBJ2-7
CASSTRQWGDLQETQYF	17	TRBV7-8	TRBJ2-5
CASSPQGKEAQYF	13	TRBV7-9	TRBJ2-5
CASSQQGVGVRGYTF	15	TRBV9	TRBJ1-2
CAISEGVRTGMNTEAFF	17	TRBV10-3	TRBJ1-1
CASSYWASGQETQYF	15	TRBV6-1	TRBJ2-5
CATSDPTTSGGELFF	15	TRBV24-1	TRBJ2-2
CASSITGTGDTEAFF	15	TRBV19	TRBJ1-1
CSASFTRTAAYEQYF	15	TRBV20-1	TRBJ2-7
CSARDQTDYEQYF	13	TRBV20-1	TRBJ2-7
CASSVRTGPNSPLHF	15	TRBV9	TRBJ1-6
CATSGWDRGGTGELFF	16	TRBV24-1	TRBJ2-2
CATEVLREGHTEAFF	15	TRBV24-1	TRBJ1-1
CASSGPGPQVAGYTF	15	TRBV5-1	TRBJ1-2
CASSRSTGGGRTEAFF	16	TRBV10-2	TRBJ1-1
CSVEDVLGGPNTGELFF	17	TRBV29-1	TRBJ2-2
CSVGRRTGRSYEQYF	15	TRBV29-1	TRBJ2-7
CASSPRDRDGYTF	13	TRBV5-8	TRBJ1-2
CSVEQGDSGNTF	12	TRBV29-1	TRBJ1-2
CASSYSTGERSPLHF	15	TRBV6-5	TRBJ1-6
CSARDGRTGDTEAFF	15	TRBV20-1	TRBJ1-1
CASSSIEVSYEQYF	14	TRBV7-9	TRBJ2-7
CASSSRMRETQYF	13	TRBV12-3/TRBV12-4	TRBJ2-5